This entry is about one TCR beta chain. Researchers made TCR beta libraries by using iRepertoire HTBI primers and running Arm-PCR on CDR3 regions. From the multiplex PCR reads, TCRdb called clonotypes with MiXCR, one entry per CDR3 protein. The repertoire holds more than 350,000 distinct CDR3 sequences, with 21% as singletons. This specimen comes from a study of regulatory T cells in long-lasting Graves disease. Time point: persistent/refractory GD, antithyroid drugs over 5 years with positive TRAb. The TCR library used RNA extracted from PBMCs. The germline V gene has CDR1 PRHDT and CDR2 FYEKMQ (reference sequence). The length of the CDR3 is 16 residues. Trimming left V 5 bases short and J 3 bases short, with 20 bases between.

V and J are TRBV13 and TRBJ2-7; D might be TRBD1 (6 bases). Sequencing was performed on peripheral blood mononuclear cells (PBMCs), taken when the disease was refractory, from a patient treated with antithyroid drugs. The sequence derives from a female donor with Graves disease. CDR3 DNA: TGTGCCAGCAGCCAGGCACCCCGGGACAACCTCTACGAGCAGTACTTC. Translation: CASSQAPRDNLYEQYF. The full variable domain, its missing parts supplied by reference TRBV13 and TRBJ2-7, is AAGVIQSPRHLIKEKRETATLKCYPIPRHDTVYWYQQGPGQDPQFLISFYEKMQSDKGSIPDRFSAQQFSDYHSELNMSSLELGDSALYFCASSQAPRDNLYEQYFGPGTRLTVT.